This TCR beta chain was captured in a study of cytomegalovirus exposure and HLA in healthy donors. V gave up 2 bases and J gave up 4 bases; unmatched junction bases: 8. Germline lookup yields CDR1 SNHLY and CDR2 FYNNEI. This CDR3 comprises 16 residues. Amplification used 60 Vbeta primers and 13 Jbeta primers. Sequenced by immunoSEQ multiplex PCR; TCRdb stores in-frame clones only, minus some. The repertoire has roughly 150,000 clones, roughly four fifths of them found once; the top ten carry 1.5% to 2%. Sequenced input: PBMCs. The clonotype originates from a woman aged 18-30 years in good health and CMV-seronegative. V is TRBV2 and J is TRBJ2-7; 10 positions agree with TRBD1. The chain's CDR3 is CASSEPQTGGGYEQYF. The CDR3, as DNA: TGTGCCAGCAGTGAACCCCAGACAGGGGGCGGGTACGAGCAGTACTTC.